This T cell receptor (beta chain) comes out of a study of post-analysis software for immune sequencing data. Germline V CDR1 and CDR2: MNHEY, SVGEGT. Trimming stripped 3 bases from V and 11 bases from J, with 8 bases between. This CDR3 has 11 residues. The study, taken as a whole, reports: A handful of TRBV segments, including TRBV5-6, TRBV5-1 and TRBV20-1, were more frequent in patients than controls.

With respect to this clonotype: Its antigen is still unknown.

Every TCR beta cDNA library bore unique molecular identifiers. MiXCR, run by TCRdb on the PCR reads, gives a single entry per CDR3 protein. The data contain approximately 730,000 distinct CDR3 sequences, less than 35% of them singletons. This TCR derives from a girl aged 5-17 years with multiple sclerosis. Sequenced: blood. The chain is built from TRBV6-2 or TRBV6-3 and TRBJ1-5; D is ambiguous. CDR3 loop: CASSYGDTQHF. CDR3 sequence (DNA): TGTGCCAGCAGTTATGGTGATACCCAGCATTTT.